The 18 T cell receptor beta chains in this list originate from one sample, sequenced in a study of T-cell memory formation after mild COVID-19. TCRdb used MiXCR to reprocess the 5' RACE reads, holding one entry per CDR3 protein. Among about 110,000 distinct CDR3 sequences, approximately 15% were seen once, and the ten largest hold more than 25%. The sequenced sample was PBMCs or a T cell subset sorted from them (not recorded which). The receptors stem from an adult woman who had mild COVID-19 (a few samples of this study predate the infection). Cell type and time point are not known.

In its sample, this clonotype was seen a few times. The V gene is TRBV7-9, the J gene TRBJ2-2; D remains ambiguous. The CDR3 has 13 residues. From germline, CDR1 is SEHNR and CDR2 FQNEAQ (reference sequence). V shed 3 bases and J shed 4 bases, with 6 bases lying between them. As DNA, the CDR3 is TGTGCCAGCAGCTTCGAGAGCACCGGGGAGCTGTTTTTT. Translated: CASSFESTGELFF.

The CDR3 here is CASSFVQGANEQYF. CDR3 DNA sequence: TGTGCCAGCAGTTTTGTACAGGGGGCGAACGAGCAGTACTTC. This rearrangement joins TRBV27 to TRBJ2-7, with TRBD1 matching over 9 bases. V lost 3 bases and J lost 5; bases outside the gene matches: 5. Germline assignment: CDR1 MNHEY and CDR2 SMNVEV (reference sequence). The CDR3 length is 14 residues.

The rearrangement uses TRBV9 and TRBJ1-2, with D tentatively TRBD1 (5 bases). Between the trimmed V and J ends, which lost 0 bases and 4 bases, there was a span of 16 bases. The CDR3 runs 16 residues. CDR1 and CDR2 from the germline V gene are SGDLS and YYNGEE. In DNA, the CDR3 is TGTGCCAGCAGCGTAGTTTCGGGGCCCAGCCTCTATGGCTACACCTTC. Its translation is CASSVVSGPSLYGYTF.

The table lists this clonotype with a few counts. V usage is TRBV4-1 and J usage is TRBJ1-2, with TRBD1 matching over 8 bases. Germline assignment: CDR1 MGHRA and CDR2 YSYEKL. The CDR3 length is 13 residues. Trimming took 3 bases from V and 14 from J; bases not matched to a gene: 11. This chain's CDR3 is CASSQDPDYRGTF. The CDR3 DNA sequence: TGCGCCAGCAGCCAGGACCCGGATTACAGGGGGACCTTC.

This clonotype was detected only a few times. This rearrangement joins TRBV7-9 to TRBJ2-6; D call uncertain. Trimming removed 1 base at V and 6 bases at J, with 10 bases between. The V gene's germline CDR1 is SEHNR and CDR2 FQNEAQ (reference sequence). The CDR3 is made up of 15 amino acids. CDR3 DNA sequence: TGTGCCAGCAGCTTAGGTCCCCGCGAGGCCAACGTCCTGACTTTC. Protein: CASSLGPREANVLTF.

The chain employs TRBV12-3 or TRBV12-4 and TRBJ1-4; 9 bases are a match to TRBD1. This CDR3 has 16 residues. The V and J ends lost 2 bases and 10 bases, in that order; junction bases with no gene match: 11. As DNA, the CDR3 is TGTGCCAGCAGTTTATGGGCCCCACAGGGGGCCGGAAAACTGTTTTTT. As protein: CASSLWAPQGAGKLFF.

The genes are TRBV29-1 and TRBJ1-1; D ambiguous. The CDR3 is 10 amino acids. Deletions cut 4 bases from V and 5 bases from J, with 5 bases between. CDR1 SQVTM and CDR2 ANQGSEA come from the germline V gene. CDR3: CSVGETEAFF. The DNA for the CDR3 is TGCAGCGTTGGAGAGACTGAAGCTTTCTTT.

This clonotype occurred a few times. This CDR3 is CASSPLTGENYGYTF. CDR3 nucleotide sequence: TGCGCCAGCAGCCCCCTGACAGGGGAAAACTATGGCTACACCTTC. The chain uses TRBV4-1 and TRBJ1-2; TRBD1 agrees at 8 bases. This CDR3 comprises 15 residues. With 4 bases clipped from V and 2 bases from J, the junction kept 6 bases outside the gene matches. Germline CDR1 MGHRA, CDR2 YSYEKL.

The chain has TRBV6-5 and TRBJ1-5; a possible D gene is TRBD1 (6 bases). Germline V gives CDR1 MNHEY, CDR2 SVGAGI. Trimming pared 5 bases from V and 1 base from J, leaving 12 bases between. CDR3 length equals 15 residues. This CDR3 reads CASSHGGASNQPQHF. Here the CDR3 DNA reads TGTGCCAGCAGTCACGGGGGGGCGAGCAATCAGCCCCAGCATTTT.

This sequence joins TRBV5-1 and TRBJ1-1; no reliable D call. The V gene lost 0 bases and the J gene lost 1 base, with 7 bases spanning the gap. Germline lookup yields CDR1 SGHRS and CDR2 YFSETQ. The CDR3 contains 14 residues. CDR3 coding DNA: TGCGCCAGCAGCTTGGGTCCAGGGAACACTGAAGCTTTCTTT. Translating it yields CASSLGPGNTEAFF.

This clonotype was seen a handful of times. CDR3 amino acids: CALTRTSEVHNEQFF. The CDR3 DNA follows: TGTGCCCTTACCCGGACTAGCGAGGTGCACAATGAGCAGTTCTTC. The chain carries TRBV30 and TRBJ2-1; 9 positions match TRBD2. Germline trimming cut 8 bases from V and 5 bases from J; bases unmatched to any gene: 13. From germline, CDR1 is GTSNPN and CDR2 SVGIG (reference sequence). This CDR3 spans 15 amino acids.

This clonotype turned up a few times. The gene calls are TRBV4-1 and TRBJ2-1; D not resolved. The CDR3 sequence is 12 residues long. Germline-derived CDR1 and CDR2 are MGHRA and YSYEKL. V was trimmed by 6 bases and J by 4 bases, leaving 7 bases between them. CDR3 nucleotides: TGCGCCAGCAGTTTAGTATACAATGAGCAGTTCTTC. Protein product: CASSLVYNEQFF.

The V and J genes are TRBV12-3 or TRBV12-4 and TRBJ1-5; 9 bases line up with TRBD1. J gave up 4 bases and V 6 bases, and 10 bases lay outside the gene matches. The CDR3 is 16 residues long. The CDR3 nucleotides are TGTGCCAGCAGCCTGTCTTCGGACAGGGGTAATCAGCCCCAGCATTTT. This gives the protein CASSLSSDRGNQPQHF.

The CDR3 here is CASSQVPREGLNEQYF. CDR3 sequence (DNA): TGCGCCAGCAGCCAAGTACCCCGGGAGGGCCTCAACGAGCAGTACTTC. The chain is built from TRBV4-1 and TRBJ2-7; 8 bases fit TRBD2. After removal of 1 base from V and 5 bases from J, the junction contained 10 bases not matched to a gene. The length of the CDR3 is 16 residues. Looked up from germline, CDR1 is MGHRA and CDR2 is YSYEKL.

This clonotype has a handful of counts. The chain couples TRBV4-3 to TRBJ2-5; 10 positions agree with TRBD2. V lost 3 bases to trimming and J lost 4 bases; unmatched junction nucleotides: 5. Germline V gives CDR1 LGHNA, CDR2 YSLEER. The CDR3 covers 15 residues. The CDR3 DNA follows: TGCGCCAGCAGCCAGGCCCGGACTAGCGGAGAGACCCAGTACTTC. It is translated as CASSQARTSGETQYF.

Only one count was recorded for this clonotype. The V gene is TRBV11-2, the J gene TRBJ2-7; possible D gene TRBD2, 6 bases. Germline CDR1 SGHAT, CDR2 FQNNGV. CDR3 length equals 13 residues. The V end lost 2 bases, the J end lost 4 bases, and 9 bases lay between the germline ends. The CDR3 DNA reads TGTGCCAGCAGCTTACTAGCGTGGTACGAGCAGTACTTC. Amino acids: CASSLLAWYEQYF.

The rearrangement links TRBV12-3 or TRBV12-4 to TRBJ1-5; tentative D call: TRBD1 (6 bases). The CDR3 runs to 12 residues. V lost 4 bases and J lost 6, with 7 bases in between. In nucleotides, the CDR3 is TGTGCCAGCAGTTACAGGGTTCAGCCCCAGCATTTT. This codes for CASSYRVQPQHF.

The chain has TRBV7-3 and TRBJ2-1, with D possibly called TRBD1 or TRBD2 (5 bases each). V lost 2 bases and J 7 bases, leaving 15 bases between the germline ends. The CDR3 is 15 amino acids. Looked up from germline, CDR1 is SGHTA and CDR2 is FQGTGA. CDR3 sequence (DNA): TGTGCCAGCAGCTTATTGGCGGGTTGGGGGAATGAGCAGTTCTTC. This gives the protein CASSLLAGWGNEQFF.